The rows below give T cell receptor beta chains drawn from one sample of a study of response to subunit inactivated influenza vaccine. Each CDR3 protein is one row after TCRdb ran MiXCR on the RT-PCR reads. The sample includes about 540,000 distinct CDR3 sequences, less than 15% seen only once; the top ten take 11%. This material consisted of PBMCs from blood, taken roughly 12 days after vaccination. Receptors were obtained from a man aged 45-60 years who received an inactivated influenza vaccine. CDR3s include the opening cysteine and the closing phenylalanine or tryptophan. The D gene is left open where the match is weak. Not all rows give a size; the values are once, few, many and, for expanded clones, a class.

many	14	-	TRBV6-4	TRBJ2-3	TGTGCCAGCAGTGACTCCGATGGGTTCCAAGGGCAGTATTTT	CASSDSDGFQGQYF
-	15	TRBD1	TRBV20-1	TRBJ2-1	TGCAGTGCTAGATCAAGACAGGGGATGGACAATGAGCAGTTCTTC	CSARSRQGMDNEQFF
few	15	-	TRBV4-3	TRBJ2-1	TGCGCCAGCAGCAAGGCGGGGCACTCCTACAATGAGCAGTTCTTC	CASSKAGHSYNEQFF
few	13	-	TRBV5-1	TRBJ1-4	TGCGCCAGCAGTGAAGGCTTCGGTGAAAAACTGTTTTTT	CASSEGFGEKLFF
-	19	TRBD2	TRBV7-6	TRBJ2-1	TGTGCCAGCAGCGCTCACCCTCGTGGGGCTAGCGGGGGCTACAATGAGCAGTTCTTC	CASSAHPRGASGGYNEQFF
-	12	TRBD1	TRBV20-1	TRBJ1-1	TGCAGTGCCTCGAACAGGGGTACTGAAGCTTTCTTT	CSASNRGTEAFF
-	16	-	TRBV28	TRBJ1-5	TGTGCCAGCAGTTCAGGGCAGACTGGGGGCAATCAGCCCCAGCATTTT	CASSSGQTGGNQPQHF
many	13	-	TRBV12-3/TRBV12-4	TRBJ2-5	TGTGCCAGCAGTTTAGACAGACAAGAGACCCAGTACTTC	CASSLDRQETQYF
few	15	TRBD2	TRBV5-1	TRBJ2-3	TGCGCCAGCGCCCGTGGGCTAGCGGATCCAGATACGCAGTATTTT	CASARGLADPDTQYF
few	18	-	TRBV27	TRBJ2-7	TGTGCCAGCAGTTTGGGGAGACCCAGGGGACCTAGCTCCTACGAGCAGTACTTC	CASSLGRPRGPSSYEQYF
few	18	-	TRBV28	TRBJ2-5	TGTGCCAGCAGCTACCAACTCCGACTCGATAGGTCGGAAGAGACCCAGTACTTC	CASSYQLRLDRSEETQYF
many	15	TRBD2	TRBV7-2	TRBJ2-7	TGTGCCAGCAGCTTAGAGGCGGGGGGCGTCTACGAGCAGTACTTC	CASSLEAGGVYEQYF
-	18	-	TRBV4-3	TRBJ2-1	TGCGCCAGCAGCCAAGATGGTCGGGGAAAACGCACCTACAATGAGCAGTTCTTC	CASSQDGRGKRTYNEQFF
few	16	TRBD2	TRBV6-2/TRBV6-3	TRBJ2-4	TGTGCCAGCAGTTTACTAGCGGGAGGGACCAAAAACATTCAGTACTTC	CASSLLAGGTKNIQYF
many	14	-	TRBV4-3	TRBJ2-7	TGCGCCAGCAGCGCCGGGACGGCCTCCTACGAGCAGTACTTC	CASSAGTASYEQYF
few	13	-	TRBV27	TRBJ2-6	TGTGCCAGCGCCTACTCTGGGGCCAACGTCCTGACTTTC	CASAYSGANVLTF